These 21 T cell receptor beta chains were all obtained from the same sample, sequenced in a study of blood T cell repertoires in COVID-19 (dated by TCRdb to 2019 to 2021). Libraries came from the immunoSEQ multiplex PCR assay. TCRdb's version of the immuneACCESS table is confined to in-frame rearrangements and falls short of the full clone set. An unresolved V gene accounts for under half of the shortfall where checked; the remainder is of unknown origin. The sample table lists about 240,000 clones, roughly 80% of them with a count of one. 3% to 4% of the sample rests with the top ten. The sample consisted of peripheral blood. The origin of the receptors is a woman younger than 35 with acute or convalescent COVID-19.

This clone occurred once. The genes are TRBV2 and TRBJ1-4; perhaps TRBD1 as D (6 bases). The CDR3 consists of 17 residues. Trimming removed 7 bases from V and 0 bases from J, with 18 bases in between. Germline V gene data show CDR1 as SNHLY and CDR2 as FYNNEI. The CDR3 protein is CASMFGTPLATNEKLFF. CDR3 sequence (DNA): TGTGCCAGCATGTTCGGGACACCACTGGCAACTAATGAAAAACTGTTTTTT.

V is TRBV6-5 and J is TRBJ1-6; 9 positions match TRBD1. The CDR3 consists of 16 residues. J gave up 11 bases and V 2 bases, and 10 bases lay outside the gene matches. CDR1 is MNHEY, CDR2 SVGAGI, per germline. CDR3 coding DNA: TGTGCCAGCAGTTACCGTACGGACAGGGGCTCTGCACCCCTCCACTTT. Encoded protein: CASSYRTDRGSAPLHF.

CDR3 nucleotide sequence: TGTGCCAGCAGCTTAAGTCTCGGGGGGCAGGAAGCTTTCTTT. It translates to CASSLSLGGQEAFF. The chain uses TRBV5-4 and TRBJ1-1; D perhaps matches TRBD1 (6 bases). V lost 2 bases, J lost 8 bases, and 16 bases lay in between. The CDR3 covers 14 residues. Looked up from germline, CDR1 is SGHNT and CDR2 is YYREEE (reference sequence).

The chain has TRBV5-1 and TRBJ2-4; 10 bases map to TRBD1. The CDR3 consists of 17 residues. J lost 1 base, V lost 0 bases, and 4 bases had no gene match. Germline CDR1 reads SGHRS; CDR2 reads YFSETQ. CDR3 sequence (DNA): TGCGCCAGCAGCTTGGGACAGGGGGCTGGGGCCAAAAACATTCAGTACTTC. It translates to CASSLGQGAGAKNIQYF.

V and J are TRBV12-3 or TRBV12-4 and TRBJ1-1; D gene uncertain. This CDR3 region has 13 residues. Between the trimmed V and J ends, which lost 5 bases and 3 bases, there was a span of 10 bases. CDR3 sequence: CASSPRDDTEAFF. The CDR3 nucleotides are TGTGCCAGCAGTCCACGCGATGACACTGAAGCTTTCTTT.

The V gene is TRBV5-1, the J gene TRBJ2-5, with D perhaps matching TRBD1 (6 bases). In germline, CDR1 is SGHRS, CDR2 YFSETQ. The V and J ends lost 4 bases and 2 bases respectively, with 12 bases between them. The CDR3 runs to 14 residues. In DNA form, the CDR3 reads TGCGCCAGCAGCGAACAGGGAATTCAAGAGACCCAGTACTTC. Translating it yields CASSEQGIQETQYF.

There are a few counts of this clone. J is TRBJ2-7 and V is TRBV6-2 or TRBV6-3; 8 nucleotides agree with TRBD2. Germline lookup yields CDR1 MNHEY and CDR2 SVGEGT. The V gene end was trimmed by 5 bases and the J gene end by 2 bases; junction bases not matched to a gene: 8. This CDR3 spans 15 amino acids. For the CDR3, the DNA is TGTGCCAGCAGTCTCACGGGAGGGGGTCCCTACGAGCAGTACTTC. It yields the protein CASSLTGGGPYEQYF.

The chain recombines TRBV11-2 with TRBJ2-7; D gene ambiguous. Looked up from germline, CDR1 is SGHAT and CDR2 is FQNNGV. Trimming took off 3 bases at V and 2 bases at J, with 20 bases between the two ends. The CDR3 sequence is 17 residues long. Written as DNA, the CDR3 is TGTGCCAGCAGCTTTTCAGCCGGGTCTCATACCCCCTACGAGCAGTACTTC. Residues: CASSFSAGSHTPYEQYF. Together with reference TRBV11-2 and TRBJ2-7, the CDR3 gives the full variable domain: EAGVAQSPRYKIIEKRQSVAFWCNPISGHATLYWYQQILGQGPKLLIQFQNNGVVDDSQLPKDRFSAERLKGVDSTLKIQPAKLEDSAVYLCASSFSAGSHTPYEQYFGPGTRLTVT.

CDR3 region: CSASGQGGLNMNTEAFF. The CDR3, as DNA: TGCAGTGCTAGTGGTCAGGGAGGATTAAACATGAACACTGAAGCTTTCTTT. V and J are TRBV20-1 and TRBJ1-1, with TRBD1 as a possible D gene (5 bases). The ends were cut back, 3 bases at V and 0 bases at J, with 20 bases in the middle. Germline V gives CDR1 DFQATT, CDR2 SNEGSKA (reference sequence). This CDR3 is 17 amino acids long.

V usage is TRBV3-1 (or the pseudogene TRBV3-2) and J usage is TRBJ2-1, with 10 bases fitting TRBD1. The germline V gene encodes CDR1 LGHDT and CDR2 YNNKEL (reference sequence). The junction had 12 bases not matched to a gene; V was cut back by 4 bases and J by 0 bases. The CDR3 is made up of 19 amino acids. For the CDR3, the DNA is TGTGCCAGCAGCCTTACAGGGACAGGGGTCACCCTCTCCTACAATGAGCAGTTCTTC. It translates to CASSLTGTGVTLSYNEQFF.

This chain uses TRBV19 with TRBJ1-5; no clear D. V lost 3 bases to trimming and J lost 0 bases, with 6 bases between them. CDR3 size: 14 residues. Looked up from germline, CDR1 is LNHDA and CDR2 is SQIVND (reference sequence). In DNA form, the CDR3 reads TGTGCCAGTAGTATGCGGGATAGCAATCAGCCCCAGCATTTT. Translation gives CASSMRDSNQPQHF. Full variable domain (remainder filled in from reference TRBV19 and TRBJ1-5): DGGITQSPKYLFRKEGQNVTLSCEQNLNHDAMYWYRQDPGQGLRLIYYSQIVNDFQKGDIAEGYSVSREKKESFPLTVTSAQKNPTAFYLCASSMRDSNQPQHFGDGTRLSIL.

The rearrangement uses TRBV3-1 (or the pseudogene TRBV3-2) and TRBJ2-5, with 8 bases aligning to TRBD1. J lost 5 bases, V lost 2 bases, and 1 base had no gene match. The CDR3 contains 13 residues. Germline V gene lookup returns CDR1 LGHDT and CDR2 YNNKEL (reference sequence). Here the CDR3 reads CASSQRTGETQYF. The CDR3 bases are TGTGCCAGCAGCCAAAGGACAGGGGAGACCCAGTACTTC.

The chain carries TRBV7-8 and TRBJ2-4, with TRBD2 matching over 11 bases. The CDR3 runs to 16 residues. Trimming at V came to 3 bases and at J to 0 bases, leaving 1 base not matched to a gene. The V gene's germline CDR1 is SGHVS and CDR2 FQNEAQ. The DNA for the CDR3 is TGTGCCAGCAGCTTGGGACTAGCGGTAGCCAAAAACATTCAGTACTTC. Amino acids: CASSLGLAVAKNIQYF.

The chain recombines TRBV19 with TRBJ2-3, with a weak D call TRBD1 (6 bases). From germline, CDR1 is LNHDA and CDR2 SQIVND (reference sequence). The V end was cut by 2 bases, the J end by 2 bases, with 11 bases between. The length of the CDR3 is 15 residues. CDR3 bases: TGTGCCAGTAGTATATCAGGGGCGCACACAGATACGCAGTATTTT. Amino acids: CASSISGAHTDTQYF.

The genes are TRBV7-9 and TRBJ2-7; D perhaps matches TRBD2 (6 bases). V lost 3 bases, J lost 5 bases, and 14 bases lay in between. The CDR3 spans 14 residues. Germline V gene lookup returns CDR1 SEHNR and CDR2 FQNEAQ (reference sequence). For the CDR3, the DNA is TGTGCCAGCAGCTTCCGGCGGGACTTAGACGAGCAGTACTTC. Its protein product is CASSFRRDLDEQYF.

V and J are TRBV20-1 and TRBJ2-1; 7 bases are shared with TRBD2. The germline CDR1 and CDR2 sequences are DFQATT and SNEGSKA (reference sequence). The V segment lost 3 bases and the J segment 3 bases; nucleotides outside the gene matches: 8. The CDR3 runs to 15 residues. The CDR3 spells CSASQGGSGYNEQFF. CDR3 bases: TGCAGTGCTAGTCAGGGCGGGAGCGGCTACAATGAGCAGTTCTTC.

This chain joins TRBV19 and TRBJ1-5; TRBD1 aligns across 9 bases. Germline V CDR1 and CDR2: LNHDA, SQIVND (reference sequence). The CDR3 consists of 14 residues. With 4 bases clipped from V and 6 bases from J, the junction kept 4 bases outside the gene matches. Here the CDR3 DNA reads TGTGCCAGTAGTAGGTGGGGACAGGGTCAGCCCCAGCATTTT. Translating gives CASSRWGQGQPQHF.

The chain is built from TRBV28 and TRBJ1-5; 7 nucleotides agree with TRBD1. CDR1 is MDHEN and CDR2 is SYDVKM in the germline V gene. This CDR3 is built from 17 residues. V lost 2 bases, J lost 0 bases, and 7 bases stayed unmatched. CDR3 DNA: TGTGCCAGCAGTTTACCGGGACAGCAATATAGCAATCAGCCCCAGCATTTT. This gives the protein CASSLPGQQYSNQPQHF.

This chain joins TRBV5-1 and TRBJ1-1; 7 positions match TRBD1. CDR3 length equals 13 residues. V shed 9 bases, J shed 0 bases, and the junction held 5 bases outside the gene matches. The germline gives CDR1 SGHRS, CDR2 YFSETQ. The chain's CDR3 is CATSTGMNTEAFF. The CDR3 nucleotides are TGCGCCACCTCGACAGGGATGAACACTGAAGCTTTCTTT.

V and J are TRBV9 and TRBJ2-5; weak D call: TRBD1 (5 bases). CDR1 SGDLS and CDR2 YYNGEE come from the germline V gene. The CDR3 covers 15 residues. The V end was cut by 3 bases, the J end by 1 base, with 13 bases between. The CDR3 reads CASSEGVVLQETQYF. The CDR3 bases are TGTGCCAGCAGCGAAGGGGTAGTACTCCAAGAGACCCAGTACTTC.

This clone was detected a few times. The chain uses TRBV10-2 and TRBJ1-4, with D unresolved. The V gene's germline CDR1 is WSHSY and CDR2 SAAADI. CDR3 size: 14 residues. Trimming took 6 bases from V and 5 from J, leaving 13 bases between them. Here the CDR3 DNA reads TGCGCCAGCAGCCGAGGAGGGTCGAATGAAAAACTGTTTTTT. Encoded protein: CASSRGGSNEKLFF.